The clone carrying this T cell receptor beta chain has only one observation. The junction departs from germline at one end; a sequencing error may be responsible. Germline-derived CDR1 and CDR2 are SSHAT and FNYEAQ (reference sequence). The CDR3 covers 16 residues. Authors' data handling: Quantification of nucleated cells was approximated via reference gene primer amplification. Produced via immunoSEQ multiplex PCR; TCRdb's table is partial and in-frame only. The DNA gave D and trimming, while V, J and clone size come from that table. This repertoire shows approximately 100,000 clones, approximately 82% found once; its top ten account for 10%. The entry originates in a study of blood T cell repertoires in COVID-19. Study context: Acute and convalescent COVID-19 specimens originated in the United States, Italy and Spain. Sources were T cells, B-cell-depleted T cells, or PBMCs; the material itself was cDNA or gDNA.

V and J are TRBV7-7 and TRBJ2-1, with D possibly TRBD2 on 6 matching bases. The TCR comes from an older man with acute or convalescent COVID-19. The material sequenced was peripheral blood. CDR3 DNA: TGTGCTAGCAGCTTAGGTCTTAGCGGATCCTACAATGAGCAGTTCTTC. Protein: CASSLGLSGSYNEQFF.